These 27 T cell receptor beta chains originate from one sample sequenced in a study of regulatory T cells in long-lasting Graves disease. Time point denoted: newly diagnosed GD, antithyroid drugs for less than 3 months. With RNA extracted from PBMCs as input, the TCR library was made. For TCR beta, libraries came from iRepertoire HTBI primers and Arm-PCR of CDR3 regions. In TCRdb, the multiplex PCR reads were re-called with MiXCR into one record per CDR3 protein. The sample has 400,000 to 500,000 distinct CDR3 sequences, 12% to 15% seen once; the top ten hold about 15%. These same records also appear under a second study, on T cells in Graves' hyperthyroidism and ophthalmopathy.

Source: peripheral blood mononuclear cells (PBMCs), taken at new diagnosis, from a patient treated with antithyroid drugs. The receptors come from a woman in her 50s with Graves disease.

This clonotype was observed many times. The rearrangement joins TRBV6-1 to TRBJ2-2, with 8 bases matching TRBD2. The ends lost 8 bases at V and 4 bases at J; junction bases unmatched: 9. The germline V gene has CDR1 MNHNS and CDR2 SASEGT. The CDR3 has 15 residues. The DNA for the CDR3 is TGTGCCAGCTTATTCGGGACTAGTGGCACCGGGGAGCTGTTTTTT. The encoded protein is CASLFGTSGTGELFF.

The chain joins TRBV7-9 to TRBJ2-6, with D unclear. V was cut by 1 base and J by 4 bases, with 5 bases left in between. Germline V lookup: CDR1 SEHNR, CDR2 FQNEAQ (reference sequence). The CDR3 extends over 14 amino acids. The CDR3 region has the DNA TGTGCCAGCAGCTTAGTTTTGGGGGCCAACGTCCTGACTTTC. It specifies CASSLVLGANVLTF. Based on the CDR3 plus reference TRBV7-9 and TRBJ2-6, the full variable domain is DTGVSQNPRHKITKRGQNVTFRCDPISEHNRLYWYRQTLGQGPEFLTYFQNEAQLEKSRLLSDRFSAERPKGSFSTLEIQRTEQGDSAMYLCASSLVLGANVLTFGAGSRLTVL.

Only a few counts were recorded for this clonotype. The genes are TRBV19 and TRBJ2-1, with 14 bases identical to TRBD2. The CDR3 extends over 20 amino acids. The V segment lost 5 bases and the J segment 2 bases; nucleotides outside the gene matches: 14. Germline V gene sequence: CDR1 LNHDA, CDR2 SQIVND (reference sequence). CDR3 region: CASSALRLAGGLGAYNEQFF. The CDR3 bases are TGTGCCAGTAGTGCCCTACGACTAGCGGGAGGGCTAGGGGCCTACAATGAGCAGTTCTTC.

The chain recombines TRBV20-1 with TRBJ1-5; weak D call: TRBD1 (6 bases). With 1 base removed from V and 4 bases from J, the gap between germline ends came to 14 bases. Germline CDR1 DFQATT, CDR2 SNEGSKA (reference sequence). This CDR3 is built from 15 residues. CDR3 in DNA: TGCAGTGCTAGAGTCGGCAGGGGCATGAATCAGCCCCAGCATTTT. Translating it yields CSARVGRGMNQPQHF.

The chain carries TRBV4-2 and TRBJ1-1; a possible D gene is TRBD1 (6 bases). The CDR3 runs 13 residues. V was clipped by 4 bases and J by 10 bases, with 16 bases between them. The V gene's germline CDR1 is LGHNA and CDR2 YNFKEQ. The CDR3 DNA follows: TGTGCCAGCAGCCGAAGGACGACAGGCGGAGCTTTCTTT. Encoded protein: CASSRRTTGGAFF.

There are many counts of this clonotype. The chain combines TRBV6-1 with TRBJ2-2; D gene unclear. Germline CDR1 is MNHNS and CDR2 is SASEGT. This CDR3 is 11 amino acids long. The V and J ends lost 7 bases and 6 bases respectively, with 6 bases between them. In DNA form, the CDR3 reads TGTGCCAGCACCAATTCCGGGGAGCTGTTTTTT. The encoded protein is CASTNSGELFF.

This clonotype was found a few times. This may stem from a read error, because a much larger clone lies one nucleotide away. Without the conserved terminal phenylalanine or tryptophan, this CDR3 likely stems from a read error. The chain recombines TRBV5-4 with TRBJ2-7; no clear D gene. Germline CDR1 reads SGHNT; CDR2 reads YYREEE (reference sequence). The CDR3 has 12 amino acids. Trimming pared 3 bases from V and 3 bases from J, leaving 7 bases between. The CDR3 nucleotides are TGTGCCAGCAGCTCAACGGGCTACGAGCAGTACCTC. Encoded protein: CASSSTGYEQYL.

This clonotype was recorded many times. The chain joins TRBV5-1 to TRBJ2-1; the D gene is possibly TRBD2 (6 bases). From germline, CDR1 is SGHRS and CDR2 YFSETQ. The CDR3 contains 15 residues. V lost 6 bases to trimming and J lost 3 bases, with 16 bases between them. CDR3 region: CASKLGGSGYNEQFF. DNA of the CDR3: TGCGCCAGCAAACTGGGGGGTAGCGGCTACAATGAGCAGTTCTTC.

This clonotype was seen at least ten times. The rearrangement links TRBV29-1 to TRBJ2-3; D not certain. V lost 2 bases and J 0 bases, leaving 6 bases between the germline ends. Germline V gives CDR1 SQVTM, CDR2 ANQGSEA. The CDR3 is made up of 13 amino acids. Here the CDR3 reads CSVEKDSTDTQYF. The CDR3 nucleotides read TGCAGCGTTGAAAAGGACAGCACAGATACGCAGTATTTT.

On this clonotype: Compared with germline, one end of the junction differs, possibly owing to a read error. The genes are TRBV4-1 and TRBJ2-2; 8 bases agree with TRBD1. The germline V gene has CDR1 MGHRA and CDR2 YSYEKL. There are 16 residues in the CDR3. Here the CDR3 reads CASSEEDRDLKRELFF. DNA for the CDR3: TGCGCCAGCAGCGAAGAGGACAGGGATCTGAAAAGGGAGCTGTTTTTT.

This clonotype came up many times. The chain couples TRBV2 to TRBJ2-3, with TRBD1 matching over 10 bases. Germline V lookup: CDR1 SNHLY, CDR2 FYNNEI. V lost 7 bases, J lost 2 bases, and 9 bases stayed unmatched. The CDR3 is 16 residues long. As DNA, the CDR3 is TGTGCCAGCAACAAATCCGGGACAGGGGACACAGATACGCAGTATTTT. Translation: CASNKSGTGDTDTQYF.

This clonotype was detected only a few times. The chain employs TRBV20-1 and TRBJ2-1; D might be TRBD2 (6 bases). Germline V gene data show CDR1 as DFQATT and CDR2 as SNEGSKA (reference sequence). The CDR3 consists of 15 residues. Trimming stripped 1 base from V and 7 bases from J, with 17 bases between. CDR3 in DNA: TGCAGTGCTAGAGGGGTGACTAGGTGGAATAATGAGCAGTTCTTC. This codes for CSARGVTRWNNEQFF.

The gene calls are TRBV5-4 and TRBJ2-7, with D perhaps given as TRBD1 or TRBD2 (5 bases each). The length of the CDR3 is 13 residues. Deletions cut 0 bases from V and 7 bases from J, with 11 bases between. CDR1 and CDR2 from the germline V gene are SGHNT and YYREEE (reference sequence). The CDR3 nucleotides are TGTGCCAGCAGCTTGGGGGACCTCGTGGAGCAGTACTTC. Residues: CASSLGDLVEQYF. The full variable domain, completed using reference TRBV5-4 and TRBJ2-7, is ETGVTQSPTHLIKTRGQQVTLRCSSQSGHNTVSWYQQALGQGPQFIFQYYREEENGRGNFPPRFSGLQFPNYSSELNVNALELDDSALYLCASSLGDLVEQYFGPGTRLTVT.

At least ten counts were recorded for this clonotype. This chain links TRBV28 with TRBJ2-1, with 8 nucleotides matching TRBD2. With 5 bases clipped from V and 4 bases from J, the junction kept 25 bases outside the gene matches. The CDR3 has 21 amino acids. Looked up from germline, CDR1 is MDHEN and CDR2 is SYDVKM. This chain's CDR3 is CASSPQSGRTQWTSSYNEQFF. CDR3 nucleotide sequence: TGTGCCAGCAGTCCGCAATCCGGCAGGACACAATGGACTAGCAGTTACAATGAGCAGTTCTTC.

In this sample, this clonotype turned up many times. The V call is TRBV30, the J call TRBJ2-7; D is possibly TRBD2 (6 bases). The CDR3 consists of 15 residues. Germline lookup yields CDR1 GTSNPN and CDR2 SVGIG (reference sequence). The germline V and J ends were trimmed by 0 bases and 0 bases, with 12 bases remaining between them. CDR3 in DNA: TGTGCCTGGAGTGTTGGGGGGTCGAGCTCCTACGAGCAGTACTTC. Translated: CAWSVGGSSSYEQYF.

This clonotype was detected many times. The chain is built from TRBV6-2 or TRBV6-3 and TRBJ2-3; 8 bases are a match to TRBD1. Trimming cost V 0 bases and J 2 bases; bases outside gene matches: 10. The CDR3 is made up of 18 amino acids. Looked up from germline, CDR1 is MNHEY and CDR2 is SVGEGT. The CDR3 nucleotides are TGTGCCAGCAGTTACTCGTTGATCGGGACAGGCATCACAGATACGCAGTATTTT. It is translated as CASSYSLIGTGITDTQYF.

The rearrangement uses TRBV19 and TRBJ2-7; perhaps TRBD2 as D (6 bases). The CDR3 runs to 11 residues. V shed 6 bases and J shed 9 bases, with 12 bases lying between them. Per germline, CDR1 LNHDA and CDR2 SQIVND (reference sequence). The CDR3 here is CASRGIGRQYF. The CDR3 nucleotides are TGTGCCAGTAGAGGGATCGGGAGGCAGTACTTC.

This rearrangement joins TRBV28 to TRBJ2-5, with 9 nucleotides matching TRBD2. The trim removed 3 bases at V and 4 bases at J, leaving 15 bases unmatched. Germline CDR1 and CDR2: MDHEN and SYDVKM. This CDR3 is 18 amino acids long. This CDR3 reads CASSLSVMNSGSGETQYF. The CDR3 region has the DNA TGTGCCAGCAGTTTGAGCGTAATGAATAGCGGGAGCGGAGAGACCCAGTACTTC.

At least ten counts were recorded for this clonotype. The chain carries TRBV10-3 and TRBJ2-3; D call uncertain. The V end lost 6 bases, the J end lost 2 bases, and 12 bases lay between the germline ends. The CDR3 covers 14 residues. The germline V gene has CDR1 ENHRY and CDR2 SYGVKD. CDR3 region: CAIRAEGLTDTQYF. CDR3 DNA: TGTGCCATCAGGGCTGAAGGGCTCACAGATACGCAGTATTTT.

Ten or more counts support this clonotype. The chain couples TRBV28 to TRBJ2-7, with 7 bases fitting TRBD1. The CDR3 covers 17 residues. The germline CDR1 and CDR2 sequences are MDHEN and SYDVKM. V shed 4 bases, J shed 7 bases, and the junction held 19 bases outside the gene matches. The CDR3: CASSWASGTAPGREQYF. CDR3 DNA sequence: TGTGCCAGCAGTTGGGCTAGTGGGACAGCTCCCGGTCGAGAGCAGTACTTC.

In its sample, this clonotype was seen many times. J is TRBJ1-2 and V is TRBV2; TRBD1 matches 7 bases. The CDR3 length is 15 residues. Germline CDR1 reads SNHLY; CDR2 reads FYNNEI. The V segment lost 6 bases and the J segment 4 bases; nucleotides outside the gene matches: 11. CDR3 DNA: TGTGCCAGCAGGGAACAGGGGATAAGGGGCTATGGCTACACCTTC. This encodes CASREQGIRGYGYTF.

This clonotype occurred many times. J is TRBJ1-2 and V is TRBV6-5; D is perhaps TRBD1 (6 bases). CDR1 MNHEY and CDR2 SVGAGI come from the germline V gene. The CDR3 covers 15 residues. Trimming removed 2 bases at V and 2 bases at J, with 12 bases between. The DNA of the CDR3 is TGTGCCAGCAGTTACCTCTCCGGACAGAACTATGGCTACACCTTC. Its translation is CASSYLSGQNYGYTF.

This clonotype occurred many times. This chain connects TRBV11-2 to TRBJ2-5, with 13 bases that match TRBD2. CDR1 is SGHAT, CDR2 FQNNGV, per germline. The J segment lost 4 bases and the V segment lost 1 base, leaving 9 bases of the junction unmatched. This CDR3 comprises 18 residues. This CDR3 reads CASSLGTSGSFSGETQYF. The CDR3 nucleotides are TGTGCCAGCAGCTTAGGGACTAGCGGGAGTTTTTCTGGAGAGACCCAGTACTTC.

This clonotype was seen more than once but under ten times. CDR3 loop: CASSLVGAELSDTQYF. For the CDR3, the DNA is TGCGCCAGCAGCCTAGTTGGCGCGGAGCTCTCAGATACGCAGTATTTT. The chain couples TRBV4-1 to TRBJ2-3; the D is unclear. The length of the CDR3 is 16 residues. V was shortened by 4 bases and J by 4 bases, with 18 bases between the two germline ends. Looked up from germline, CDR1 is MGHRA and CDR2 is YSYEKL.

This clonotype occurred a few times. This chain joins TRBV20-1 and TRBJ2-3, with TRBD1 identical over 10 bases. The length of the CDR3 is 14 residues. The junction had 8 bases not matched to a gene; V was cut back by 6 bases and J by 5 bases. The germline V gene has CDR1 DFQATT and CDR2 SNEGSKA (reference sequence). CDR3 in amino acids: CSATRTGGGDTQYF. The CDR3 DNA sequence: TGCAGTGCGACCCGGACAGGGGGAGGAGATACGCAGTATTTT.

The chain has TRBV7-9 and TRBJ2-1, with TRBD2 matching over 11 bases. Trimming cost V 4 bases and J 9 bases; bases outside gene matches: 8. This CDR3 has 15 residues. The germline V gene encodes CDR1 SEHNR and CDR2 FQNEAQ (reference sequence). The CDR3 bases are TGTGCCAGCAGCTCTAGCGGGAGGCCAGGGGTTGAGCAGTTCTTC. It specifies CASSSSGRPGVEQFF.

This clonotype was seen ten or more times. In nucleotides, the CDR3 is TGTGCCAGCAGCTTACGTTTTGGTTTCCCCGCCTACGAGCAGTACTTC. It codes for CASSLRFGFPAYEQYF. The chain uses TRBV11-2 and TRBJ2-7; no firm D call. CDR1 is SGHAT and CDR2 is FQNNGV in the germline V gene. CDR3 size: 16 residues. Trimming removed 2 bases from V and 2 bases from J, with 16 bases in between.